These T cell receptor beta chains were read from a single sample in a study of identical twins. MiXCR was run by TCRdb on the 5' RACE reads, yielding one entry per CDR3 protein. The profile shows 200,000 to 250,000 distinct CDR3 sequences, over 9.5% of them singletons. The sequenced sample consisted of memory T cells sorted from blood. The source of these receptors is a man aged 50 or older in good health. Both conserved end residues are part of each CDR3. The order of the fields is D gene, clone size, J gene, V gene, CDR3 DNA, CDR3 protein. D genes are given only for firm matches. Only part of the rows carry a size: once, few, many, or a class if the clone is expanded.

NA many TRBJ2-1 TRBV7-9 TGTGCCAGCAGCTTGACAGTTTCCTACAATGAGCAGTTCTTC CASSLTVSYNEQFF
NA NA TRBJ2-7 TRBV7-2 TGTGCCAGCAGCTCGGGACTTTACGAGCAGTACTTC CASSSGLYEQYF
NA many TRBJ2-3 TRBV7-3 TGTGCCAGCAGCCTCGGCCAGATCCCAGATACGCAGTATTTT CASSLGQIPDTQYF
NA NA TRBJ1-2 TRBV5-4 TGTGCCAGCAGCCCCGGATGGGAAAATGGCTACACCTTC CASSPGWENGYTF
NA many TRBJ2-7 TRBV2 TGTGCCAGCAGTGTTGGCAGGGCGTATCAGTACTTC CASSVGRAYQYF
TRBD2 few TRBJ2-1 TRBV5-5 TGTGCCAGCAGCGCCGGGACTAGCGGTTTCAATGAGCAGTTCTTC CASSAGTSGFNEQFF
NA few TRBJ1-6 TRBV6-5 TGTGCCAGCAGTTACTCGAGTCGGCGGGGGGCCCTCCACTTT CASSYSSRRGALHF
NA many TRBJ1-1 TRBV7-9 TGTGCCAGCACATCTTTGGGGTATCTTTCCAGCGAAGCTTTCTTT CASTSLGYLSSEAFF
NA many TRBJ2-2 TRBV4-2 TGTGCCAGCAGCCCGGAGATAAACACCGGGGAGCTGTTTTTT CASSPEINTGELFF
NA many TRBJ2-2 TRBV29-1 TGCAGCGTTGACAGGACGAACACCGGGGAGCTGTTTTTT CSVDRTNTGELFF
NA many TRBJ1-2 TRBV20-1 TGCAGTGCTAGGGTCACACAGGGATTGGAGCTCTCCTTC CSARVTQGLELSF
NA many TRBJ1-1 TRBV18 TGTGCCAGTAGTCCACAGGGGAACACTGAAGCTTTCTTT CASSPQGNTEAFF
NA few TRBJ2-1 TRBV29-1 TGCAGCGTTGTAGCGGACTGGTACAATGAGCAGTTCTTC CSVVADWYNEQFF
TRBD2 NA TRBJ2-7 TRBV20-1 TGCAGTGCTAGAATTAGCGGGAGCTCCTACGAGCAGTACTTC CSARISGSSYEQYF
NA NA TRBJ1-4 TRBV3-1 TGTGCCAGCAGCCAAGGGGGGGCTAGGGGAAAACTGTTTTTT CASSQGGARGKLFF
TRBD2 many TRBJ2-4 TRBV5-5 TGTGCCAGCAGCCCCCTGGGAGGGGACCTAGCCAAAAACATTCAGTACTTC CASSPLGGDLAKNIQYF
NA many TRBJ2-7 TRBV19 TGTGCCAGTACCCCAGGCGGGTTTCCCTACGAGCAGTACTTC CASTPGGFPYEQYF
TRBD1 NA TRBJ1-1 TRBV19 TGTGCCAGCCACGGGTTACCGACAGGGAACATGAACACTGAAGCTTTCTTT CASHGLPTGNMNTEAFF
TRBD1 NA TRBJ1-2 TRBV11-2 TGTGCCAGCAGCCCAAAAGACAGGGGGCGGGGTGGCTACACCTTC CASSPKDRGRGGYTF
TRBD1 NA TRBJ1-6 TRBV7-9 TGTGCCAGCAGCTTAGAGGTTGCAGGGGGACCCACCCACTTT CASSLEVAGGPTHF
NA few TRBJ2-7 TRBV29-1 TGCAGCGTTAGCGTAGACTCCTACGAGCAGTACTTC CSVSVDSYEQYF
TRBD1 NA TRBJ2-1 TRBV7-2 TGTGCCAGCAGCCCCGGGACAGGGCGGAGGGAGCAGTTCTTC CASSPGTGRREQFF
NA many TRBJ1-1 TRBV12-3/TRBV12-4 TGTGCCAGCAGTTTGGGGGGGATCAGGACTGAAGCTTTCTTT CASSLGGIRTEAFF
TRBD1 NA TRBJ2-1 TRBV3-1 TGTGCCAGCAGCCAACGACAGGGGAATGAGCAGTTCTTC CASSQRQGNEQFF
NA few TRBJ2-1 TRBV28 TGTGCCAGCAGATTTGGACTTACGGGCCTTGGATACCACAATGAGCAGTTCTTC CASRFGLTGLGYHNEQFF
NA few TRBJ2-1 TRBV29-1 TGCAGCGTTGAAATCCTGGGGTTAGGTGAGCAGTTCTTC CSVEILGLGEQFF
NA few TRBJ2-7 TRBV5-1 TGCGCCAGCAGCCCCCTCGACGCGGCGGGCTCCTACGAGCAGTACTTC CASSPLDAAGSYEQYF
TRBD1 many TRBJ2-2 TRBV5-1 TGCGCCAGCAGCATGACAGGGGGCACCGGGGAGCTGTTTTTT CASSMTGGTGELFF